This T cell receptor (beta chain) was recorded in a study of blood T cell repertoires in COVID-19. Clones were read by immunoSEQ multiplex PCR, and TCRdb kept only the in-frame ones, dropping some. The top ten hold about 7.4% of the sample, which has tens of thousands of clones, 70% to 90% seen once. The CDR3 runs to 20 residues. CDR1 LGHNA and CDR2 YNFKEQ come from the germline V gene. Trimming removed 0 bases from V and 3 bases from J; junction bases left unmatched: 11. The clonotype originates from a human donor with active COVID-19. The donor label of this sample is uncertain. The chain is built from TRBV4-2 and TRBJ2-6; TRBD2 agrees at 10 bases. Input material: peripheral blood. The CDR3 region has the DNA TGTGCCAGCAGCCAAGAGGAGCAGACTAGCGGGTCTTTTGGGGCCAACGTCCTGACTTTC. This encodes CASSQEEQTSGSFGANVLTF.